A selection of T cell receptor beta chains follows, all from one sample in a study of OX40 agonist ivuxolimab in advanced cancers. TCRdb keeps only in-frame clones here, not all; method: immunoSEQ multiplex PCR. The sample has 25,000 to 30,000 clones; approximately 91% are singletons. The source was CD4+ or CD8+ T cells sorted from blood, collected in a trial of the OX40 agonist ivuxolimab. Receptors originate from an adult with an advanced solid tumor such as melanoma, head and neck, liver or kidney cancer. The CDR3 runs from the conserved cysteine through the conserved F or W. The D gene is left open where the match is weak. Only some rows state a clone size, as once, few, many or a class for expanded clones.

size	V	J	D	CDR3	DNA
NA	TRBV7-6	TRBJ2-1	TRBD2	CASSLRGSSYNEQFF	TGTGCCAGCAGCTTACGCGGGAGCTCCTACAATGAGCAGTTCTTC
NA	TRBV28	TRBJ1-1	NA	CASTASRGEAFF	TGTGCCAGCACCGCTTCCAGAGGTGAAGCTTTCTTT
NA	TRBV10-1	TRBJ2-7	NA	CASSESTAAYEQYF	TGCGCCAGCAGTGAATCGACGGCCGCCTACGAGCAGTACTTC
NA	TRBV19	TRBJ2-7	NA	CASSIGGVAYEQYF	TGTGCCAGTAGTATAGGAGGGGTGGCCTACGAGCAGTACTTC
few	TRBV2	TRBJ2-1	NA	CASSVDSSYNEQFF	TGTGCCAGCAGTGTGGACAGCTCCTACAATGAGCAGTTCTTC
NA	TRBV7-8	TRBJ2-1	NA	CASSPPGGEQFF	TGTGCCAGCAGCCCCCCCGGCGGTGAGCAGTTCTTC
NA	TRBV15	TRBJ1-3	NA	CATRRVRDIQGNTIYF	TGTGCCACCAGAAGAGTGAGGGACATACAAGGAAACACCATATATTTT
NA	TRBV28	TRBJ1-6	NA	CASWLGGLSPLHF	TGTGCAAGCTGGCTTGGGGGCCTTTCACCCCTCCACTTT
NA	TRBV5-6	TRBJ2-7	TRBD1	CASSLGQATYEQYF	TGTGCCAGCAGCCTTGGACAGGCGACCTACGAGCAGTACTTC
NA	TRBV7-9	TRBJ1-5	NA	CASSPGGSSVQPQHF	TGTGCCAGCAGCCCCGGGGGGAGTTCGGTTCAGCCCCAGCATTTT
NA	TRBV4-1	TRBJ2-7	NA	CASSQDVVHEQYF	TGCGCCAGCAGCCAAGATGTGGTCCACGAGCAGTACTTC
NA	TRBV11-2	TRBJ2-5	NA	CASSLDGETQYF	TGTGCCAGCAGCTTAGATGGGGAGACCCAGTACTTC
medium-sized	TRBV9	TRBJ1-3	TRBD1	CASSGGGEGAGNTIYF	TGTGCCAGCAGCGGAGGGGGAGAGGGGGCAGGAAACACCATATATTTT
NA	TRBV29-1	TRBJ2-1	TRBD2	CSVRLAGDYNEQFF	TGCAGCGTCCGACTAGCGGGGGACTACAATGAGCAGTTCTTC
NA	TRBV21-1	TRBJ2-5	NA	CASTKDPQETQYF	TGTGCCAGCACAAAGGACCCTCAAGAGACCCAGTACTTC
NA	TRBV7-9	TRBJ2-7	TRBD1	CASSLAGTDSYEQYF	TGTGCCAGCAGCTTGGCCGGGACAGACTCCTACGAGCAGTACTTC
medium-sized	TRBV5-1	TRBJ1-4	NA	CASSLDRSDEKLFF	TGCGCCAGCAGCTTGGACAGGTCCGATGAAAAACTGTTTTTT
NA	TRBV9	TRBJ2-7	NA	CASSVGESEQYF	TGTGCCAGCAGCGTAGGGGAATCGGAGCAGTACTTC
NA	TRBV9	TRBJ1-1	NA	CASSVTLNTEAFF	TGTGCCAGCAGCGTAACCTTGAACACTGAAGCTTTCTTT
NA	TRBV7-9	TRBJ2-1	TRBD2	CASSLEGANPGGLFF	TGTGCCAGCAGCTTAGAAGGGGCCAATCCGGGAGGATTGTTCTTC
NA	TRBV19	TRBJ1-5	NA	CASSMGTRSNQPQHF	TGTGCCAGTAGTATGGGGACAAGGAGCAATCAGCCCCAGCATTTT
NA	TRBV6-1	TRBJ1-4	TRBD1	CASSEGGGTNEKLFF	TGTGCCAGCAGTGAAGGAGGGGGCACTAATGAAAAACTGTTTTTT
once	TRBV7-2	TRBJ1-5	NA	CASSLDSNQPQHF	TGTGCCAGCAGCTTAGACAGCAATCAGCCCCAGCATTTT
once	TRBV11-2	TRBJ2-7	NA	CASSPPSYEQYF	TGTGCCAGCAGTCCTCCGAGCTACGAGCAGTACTTC